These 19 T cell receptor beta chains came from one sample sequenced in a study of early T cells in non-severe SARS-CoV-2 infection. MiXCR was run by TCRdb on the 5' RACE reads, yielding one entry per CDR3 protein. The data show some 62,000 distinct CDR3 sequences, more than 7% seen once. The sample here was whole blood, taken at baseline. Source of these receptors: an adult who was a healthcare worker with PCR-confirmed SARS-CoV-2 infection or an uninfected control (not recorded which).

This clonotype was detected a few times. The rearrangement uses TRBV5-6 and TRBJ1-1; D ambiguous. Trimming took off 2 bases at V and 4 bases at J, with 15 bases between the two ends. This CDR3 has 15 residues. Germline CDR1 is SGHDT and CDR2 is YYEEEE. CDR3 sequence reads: CASSFDRGYSTEAFF. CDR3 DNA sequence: TGTGCCAGCAGCTTTGACCGGGGATATAGCACTGAAGCTTTCTTT.

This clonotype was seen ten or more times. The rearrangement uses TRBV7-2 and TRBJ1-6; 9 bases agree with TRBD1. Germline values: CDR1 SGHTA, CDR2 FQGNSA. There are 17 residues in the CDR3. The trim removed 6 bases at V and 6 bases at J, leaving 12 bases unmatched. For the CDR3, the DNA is TGTGCCAGCAGTTTCATACAGGGGGCGCTCAGTAATTCACCCCTCCACTTT. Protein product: CASSFIQGALSNSPLHF.

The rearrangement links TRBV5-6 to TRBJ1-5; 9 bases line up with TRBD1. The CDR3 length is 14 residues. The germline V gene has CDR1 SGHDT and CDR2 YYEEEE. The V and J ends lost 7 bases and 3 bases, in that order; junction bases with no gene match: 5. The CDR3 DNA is TGTGCCAGCTCGGACAGGGGAACCAATCAGCCCCAGCATTTT. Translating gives CASSDRGTNQPQHF.

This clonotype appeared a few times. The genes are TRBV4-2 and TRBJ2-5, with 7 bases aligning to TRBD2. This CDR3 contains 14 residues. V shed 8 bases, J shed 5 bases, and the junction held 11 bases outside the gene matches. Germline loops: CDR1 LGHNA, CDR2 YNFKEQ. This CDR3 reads CASAGGGGGETQYF. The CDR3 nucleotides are TGTGCCAGCGCGGGCGGGGGAGGTGGTGAGACCCAGTACTTC.

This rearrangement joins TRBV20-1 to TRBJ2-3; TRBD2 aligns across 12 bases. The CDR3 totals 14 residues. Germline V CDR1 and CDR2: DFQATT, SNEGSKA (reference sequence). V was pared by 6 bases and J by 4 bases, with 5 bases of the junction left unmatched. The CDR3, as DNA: TGCAGTGCCCCAACTAGCGGGAGGTCAGATACGCAGTATTTT. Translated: CSAPTSGRSDTQYF.

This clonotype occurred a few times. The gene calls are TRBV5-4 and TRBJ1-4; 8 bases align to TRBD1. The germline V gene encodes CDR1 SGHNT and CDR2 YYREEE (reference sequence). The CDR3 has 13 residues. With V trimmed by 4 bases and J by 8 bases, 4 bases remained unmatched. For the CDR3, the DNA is TGTGCCAGCAGCACCTGGACAGGGGAAAAACTGTTTTTT. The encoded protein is CASSTWTGEKLFF.

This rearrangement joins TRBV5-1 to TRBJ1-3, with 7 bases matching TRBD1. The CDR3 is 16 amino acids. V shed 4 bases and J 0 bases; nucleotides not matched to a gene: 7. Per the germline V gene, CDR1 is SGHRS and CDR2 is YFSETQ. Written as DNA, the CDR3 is TGCGCCAGCAGCGTATCGGGACAGCACTCTGGAAACACCATATATTTT. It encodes CASSVSGQHSGNTIYF. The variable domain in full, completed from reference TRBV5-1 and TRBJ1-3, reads KAGVTQTPRYLIKTRGQQVTLSCSPISGHRSVSWYQQTPGQGLQFLFEYFSETQRNKGNFPGRFSGRQFSNSRSEMNVSTLELGDSALYLCASSVSGQHSGNTIYFGEGSWLTVV.

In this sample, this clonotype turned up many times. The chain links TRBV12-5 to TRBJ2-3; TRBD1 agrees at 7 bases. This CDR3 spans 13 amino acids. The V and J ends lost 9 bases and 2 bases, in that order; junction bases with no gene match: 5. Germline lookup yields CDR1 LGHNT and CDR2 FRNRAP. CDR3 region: CASPGQLTDTQYF. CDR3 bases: TGTGCTAGCCCGGGACAGCTCACAGATACGCAGTATTTT.

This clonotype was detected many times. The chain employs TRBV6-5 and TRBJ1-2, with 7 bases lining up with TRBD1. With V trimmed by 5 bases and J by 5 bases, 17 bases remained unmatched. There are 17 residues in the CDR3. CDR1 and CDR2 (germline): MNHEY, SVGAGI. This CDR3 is CASSEDLQGLTLYGYTF. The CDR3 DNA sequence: TGTGCCAGCAGTGAGGATTTACAGGGGCTCACCCTATATGGCTACACCTTC.

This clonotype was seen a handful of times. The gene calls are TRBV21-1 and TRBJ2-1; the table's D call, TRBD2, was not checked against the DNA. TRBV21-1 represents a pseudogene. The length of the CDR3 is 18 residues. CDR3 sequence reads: CASSPRREAGVFYNEQFF. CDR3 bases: TGTGCCAGCAGCCCCCGGAGGGAAGCGGGAGTCTTCTACAATGAGCAGTTCTTC.

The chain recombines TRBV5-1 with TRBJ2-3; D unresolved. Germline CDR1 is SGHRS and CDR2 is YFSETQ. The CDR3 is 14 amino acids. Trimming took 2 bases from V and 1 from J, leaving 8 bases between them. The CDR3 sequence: CASSFNDGTDTQYF. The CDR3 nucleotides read TGCGCCAGCAGCTTTAATGACGGCACAGATACGCAGTATTTT.

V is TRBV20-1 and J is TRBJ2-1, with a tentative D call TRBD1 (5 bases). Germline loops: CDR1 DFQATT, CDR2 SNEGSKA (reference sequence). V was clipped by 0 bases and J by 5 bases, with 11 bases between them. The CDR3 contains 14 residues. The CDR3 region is CSARDLGRDNEQFF. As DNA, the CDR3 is TGCAGTGCTAGAGATTTGGGCAGGGACAATGAGCAGTTCTTC.

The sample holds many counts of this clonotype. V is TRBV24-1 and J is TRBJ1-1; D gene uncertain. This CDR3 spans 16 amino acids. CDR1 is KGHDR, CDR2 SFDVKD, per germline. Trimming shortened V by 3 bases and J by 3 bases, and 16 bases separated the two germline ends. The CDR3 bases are TGTGCCACCAGTGATCGCCGGGCCCATGGGTACACTGAAGCTTTCTTT. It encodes CATSDRRAHGYTEAFF.

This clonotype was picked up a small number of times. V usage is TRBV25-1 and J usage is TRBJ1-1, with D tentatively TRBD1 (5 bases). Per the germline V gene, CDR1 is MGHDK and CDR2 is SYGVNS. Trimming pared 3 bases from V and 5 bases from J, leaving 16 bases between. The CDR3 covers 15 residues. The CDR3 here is CASSDSMQGRTEAFF. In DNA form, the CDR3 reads TGTGCCAGCAGTGATTCTATGCAGGGTCGGACTGAAGCTTTCTTT.

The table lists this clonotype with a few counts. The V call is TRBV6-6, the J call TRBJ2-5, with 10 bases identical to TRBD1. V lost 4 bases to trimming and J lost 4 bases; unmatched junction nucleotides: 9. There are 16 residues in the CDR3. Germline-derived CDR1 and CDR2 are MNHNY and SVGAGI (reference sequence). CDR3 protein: CASSSLRQGAGETQYF. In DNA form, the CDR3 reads TGTGCCAGCAGTTCCCTCCGACAGGGGGCCGGAGAGACCCAGTACTTC.

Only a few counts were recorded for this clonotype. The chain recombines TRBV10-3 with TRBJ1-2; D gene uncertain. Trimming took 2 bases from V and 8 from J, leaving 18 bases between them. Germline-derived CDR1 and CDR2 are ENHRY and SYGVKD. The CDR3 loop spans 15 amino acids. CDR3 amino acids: CAISELSPQLSGYTF. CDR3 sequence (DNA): TGTGCCATCAGTGAGCTCTCTCCCCAGCTAAGCGGCTACACCTTC.

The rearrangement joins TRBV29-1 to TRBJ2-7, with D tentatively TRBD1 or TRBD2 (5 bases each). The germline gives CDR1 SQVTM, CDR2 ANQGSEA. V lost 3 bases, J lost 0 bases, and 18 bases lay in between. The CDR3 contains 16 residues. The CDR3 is CSVDGTEESSSYEQYF. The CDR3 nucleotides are TGCAGCGTTGACGGGACCGAAGAATCGAGCTCCTACGAGCAGTACTTC.

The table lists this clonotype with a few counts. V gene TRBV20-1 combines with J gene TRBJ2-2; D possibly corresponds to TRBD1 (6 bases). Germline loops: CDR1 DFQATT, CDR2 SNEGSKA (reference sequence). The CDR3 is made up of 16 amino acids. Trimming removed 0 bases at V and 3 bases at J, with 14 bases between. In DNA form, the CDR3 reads TGCAGTGCTAGAGATATTGGGGGCGCCGACACCGGGGAGCTGTTTTTT. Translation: CSARDIGGADTGELFF.

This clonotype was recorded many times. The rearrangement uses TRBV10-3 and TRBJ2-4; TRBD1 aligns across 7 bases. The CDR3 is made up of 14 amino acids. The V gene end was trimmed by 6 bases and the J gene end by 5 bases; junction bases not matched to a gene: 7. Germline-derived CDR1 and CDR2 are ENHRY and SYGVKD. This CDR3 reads CAISLGGGENIQYF. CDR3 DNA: TGTGCCATCAGCCTAGGGGGCGGAGAAAACATTCAGTACTTC.